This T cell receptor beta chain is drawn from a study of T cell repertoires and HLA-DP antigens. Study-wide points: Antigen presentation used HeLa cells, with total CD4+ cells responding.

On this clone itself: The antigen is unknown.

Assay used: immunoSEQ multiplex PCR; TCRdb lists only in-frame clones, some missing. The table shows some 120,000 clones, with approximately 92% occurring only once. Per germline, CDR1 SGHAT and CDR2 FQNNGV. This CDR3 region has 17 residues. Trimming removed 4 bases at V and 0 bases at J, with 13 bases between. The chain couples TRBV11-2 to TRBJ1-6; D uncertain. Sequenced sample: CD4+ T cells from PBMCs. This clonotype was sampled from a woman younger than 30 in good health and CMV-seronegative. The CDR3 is CASSSEETSSYNSPLHF. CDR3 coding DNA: TGTGCCAGCAGCTCAGAGGAAACGAGCTCCTATAATTCACCCCTCCACTTT.